This T cell receptor (beta chain) was sequenced in a study of T cell repertoires in cytomegalovirus infection. Study-level background: An indication of both CMV infection and matching HLA type came from public TCR beta signatures. Study findings and constraints: In two of eight donors, the top clonotype was HLA-C-restricted CMV-specific. Identification of carriers of CMV plus the relevant HLA was performed using cumulative public TCR beta family frequency.

The germline V gene has CDR1 SEHNR and CDR2 FQNEAQ (reference sequence). The CDR3 has 16 amino acids. Trimming removed 5 bases from V and 0 bases from J, with 16 bases in between. This clonotype occurred a few times. Its specificity is not known. TCRdb reprocessed the reads with MiXCR, giving one entry per CDR3 protein. Here the sample spans a few hundred thousand distinct CDR3 sequences, roughly 13% being singletons. The V call is TRBV7-9, the J call TRBJ1-1, with D possibly matching TRBD1 (6 bases). This clonotype was sampled from a human donor in good health (CMV status not recorded). Some clones in this sample may be carry-over from other donors' samples. The material sequenced was PBMCs. The CDR3 nucleotides read TGTGCCAGCAGCCCCACCCAGACAGGTGTGAACACTGAAGCTTTCTTT. Protein product: CASSPTQTGVNTEAFF.